The next 28 T cell receptor beta chains were all read from a single sample in a study of blood T cell repertoires in COVID-19. Produced via immunoSEQ multiplex PCR; TCRdb's table is partial and in-frame only. The table records a few hundred thousand clones, more than 75% of them present only once. Specimen: PBMCs or T cells enriched from blood (not recorded which). Receptor source: a man between 25 and 39 years old who had recovered from COVID-19.

The chain joins TRBV5-1 to TRBJ1-2; no reliable D call. The V end lost 1 base, the J end lost 0 bases, and 7 bases lay between the germline ends. The CDR3 loop spans 14 amino acids. Germline lookup yields CDR1 SGHRS and CDR2 YFSETQ. The CDR3 coding sequence is TGCGCCAGCAGCTTGACAACAGCTAACTATGGCTACACCTTC. It translates to CASSLTTANYGYTF.

The gene calls are TRBV3-1 (or the pseudogene TRBV3-2) and TRBJ1-2; 8 bases match TRBD1. The length of the CDR3 is 15 residues. The germline V gene encodes CDR1 LGHDT and CDR2 YNNKEL (reference sequence). The V gene end was trimmed by 4 bases and the J gene end by 5 bases; junction bases not matched to a gene: 9. CDR3 DNA sequence: TGTGCCAGCAGCCCACAGGGGGTTAGGGAATATGGCTACACCTTC. Protein: CASSPQGVREYGYTF.

The chain couples TRBV7-6 to TRBJ2-1; TRBD2 matches 11 bases. With V trimmed by 0 bases and J by 3 bases, 7 bases remained unmatched. This CDR3 has 18 residues. Germline-derived CDR1 and CDR2 are SGHVS and FNYEAQ. The CDR3 sequence: CASSLAGASGGIYNEQFF. The CDR3 region has the DNA TGTGCCAGCAGCTTAGCTGGGGCTAGCGGGGGGATCTACAATGAGCAGTTCTTC. Together with reference TRBV7-6 and TRBJ2-1, the CDR3 gives the full variable domain: GAGVSQSPRYKVTKRGQDVALRCDPISGHVSLYWYRQALGQGPEFLTYFNYEAQQDKSGLPNDRFSAERPEGSISTLTIQRTEQRDSAMYRCASSLAGASGGIYNEQFFGPGTRLTVL.

The chain couples TRBV27 to TRBJ2-5; 9 bases fit TRBD2. CDR3 length: 13 amino acids. Per germline, CDR1 MNHEY and CDR2 SMNVEV (reference sequence). The J segment lost 4 bases and the V segment lost 6 bases, leaving 3 bases of the junction unmatched. The CDR3 DNA is TGTGCCAGCAGGCTAGCGGGAACAGAGACCCAGTACTTC. It translates to CASRLAGTETQYF.

The chain joins TRBV27 to TRBJ2-1; no clear D. The CDR3 has 13 residues. V lost 4 bases and J 0 bases, leaving 4 bases between the germline ends. The germline V gene has CDR1 MNHEY and CDR2 SMNVEV (reference sequence). CDR3 nucleotide sequence: TGTGCCAGCAGTTGGGCCTCCTACAATGAGCAGTTCTTC. This sequence encodes CASSWASYNEQFF.

The chain has TRBV3-1 (or the pseudogene TRBV3-2) and TRBJ2-7; 12 positions match TRBD2. CDR1 is LGHDT, CDR2 YNNKEL, per germline (reference sequence). V lost 4 bases, J lost 2 bases, and 9 bases stayed unmatched. The CDR3 is made up of 17 amino acids. As DNA, the CDR3 is TGTGCCAGCAGCCCATTAGGCGGACTAGCGGGAACCTACGAGCAGTACTTC. Encoded protein: CASSPLGGLAGTYEQYF.

This clone was observed once. The CDR3: CASTQGGNNQPQHF. For the CDR3, the DNA is TGTGCCAGCACCCAGGGAGGAAACAATCAGCCCCAGCATTTT. This chain links TRBV2 with TRBJ1-5; D perhaps matches TRBD1 (5 bases). Germline assignment: CDR1 SNHLY and CDR2 FYNNEI. Trimming took 7 bases from V and 3 from J, leaving 13 bases between them. The CDR3 is 14 amino acids.

The V and J genes are TRBV6-5 and TRBJ1-1; D possibly corresponds to TRBD1 (5 bases). The CDR3 covers 13 residues. Trimming took off 2 bases at V and 10 bases at J, with 14 bases between the two ends. Germline V lookup: CDR1 MNHEY, CDR2 SVGAGI. The CDR3 loop reads CASSYLAGLGAFF. CDR3 nucleotides: TGTGCCAGCAGTTACCTGGCGGGGCTGGGAGCTTTCTTT.

The chain links TRBV2 to TRBJ2-7, with 7 bases fitting TRBD2. V was clipped by 8 bases and J by 4 bases; unmatched bases: 2. The CDR3 extends over 11 amino acids. CDR1 is SNHLY, CDR2 FYNNEI, per germline. The CDR3 protein is CASGRGYEQYF. The CDR3, as DNA: TGTGCCAGCGGGAGGGGATACGAGCAGTACTTC.

This CDR3 reads CASSPVLVQETQYF. CDR3 DNA sequence: TGTGCCAGCAGCCCCGTCTTAGTCCAAGAGACCCAGTACTTC. The genes are TRBV11-2 and TRBJ2-5; D is unclear. Germline V gives CDR1 SGHAT, CDR2 FQNNGV. The CDR3 has 14 amino acids. Trimming removed 5 bases from V and 1 base from J, with 11 bases in between.

V and J are TRBV29-1 and TRBJ1-1, with TRBD1 as a possible D gene (5 bases). The CDR3 contains 13 residues. Germline lookup yields CDR1 SQVTM and CDR2 ANQGSEA. V shed 0 bases and J shed 2 bases, with 7 bases lying between them. The chain's CDR3 is CSVEDDRNTEAFF. The CDR3 nucleotides are TGCAGCGTTGAAGATGACAGAAACACTGAAGCTTTCTTT.

The rearrangement links TRBV7-9 to TRBJ1-5; 7 nucleotides line up with TRBD1. Germline V gene sequence: CDR1 SEHNR, CDR2 FQNEAQ (reference sequence). J was trimmed by 7 bases and V by 1 base; bases with no gene match: 4. The CDR3 has 14 residues. Here the CDR3 DNA reads TGTGCCAGCAGCTTAGGACAGGGCGGCCAGCCCCAGCATTTT. It is translated as CASSLGQGGQPQHF.

This rearrangement joins TRBV18 to TRBJ2-1; 9 bases agree with TRBD2. Looked up from germline, CDR1 is KGHSH and CDR2 is LQKENI. V lost 4 bases, J lost 4 bases, and 8 bases stayed unmatched. The CDR3 contains 16 residues. The CDR3 loop reads CASSRPGLAGYNEQFF. CDR3 coding DNA: TGTGCCAGCTCACGCCCTGGGCTAGCGGGGTACAATGAGCAGTTCTTC.

The chain links TRBV11-2 to TRBJ1-2; 9 nucleotides line up with TRBD1. The germline CDR1 and CDR2 sequences are SGHAT and FQNNGV. The CDR3 contains 15 residues. Unmatched junction bases numbered 9, after V lost 2 bases and J lost 8 bases. The DNA for the CDR3 is TGTGCCAGCAGCTTAAATCCGGGACAGGGTTGGGGCTACACCTTC. Translation gives CASSLNPGQGWGYTF.

This sequence joins TRBV29-1 and TRBJ1-5; weak D call: TRBD1 (5 bases). V shed 1 base and J shed 0 bases, with 13 bases lying between them. CDR1 is SQVTM, CDR2 ANQGSEA, per germline. The CDR3 has 16 residues. The CDR3 loop reads CSVEAVIGDSNQPQHF. The CDR3 DNA sequence: TGCAGCGTTGAAGCCGTGATAGGGGATAGCAATCAGCCCCAGCATTTT.

The chain has TRBV5-1 and TRBJ2-2; TRBD2 matches 7 bases. The CDR3 covers 16 residues. J was trimmed by 3 bases and V by 7 bases; bases with no gene match: 12. Germline lookup yields CDR1 SGHRS and CDR2 YFSETQ. CDR3 residues: CASSQGIAGDTGELFF. DNA of the CDR3: TGCGCCAGCTCCCAGGGAATAGCGGGCGACACCGGGGAGCTGTTTTTT.

The chain is built from TRBV25-1 and TRBJ2-1; TRBD2 matches at 9 bases. V shed 4 bases and J 9 bases; nucleotides not matched to a gene: 7. The germline CDR1 and CDR2 sequences are MGHDK and SYGVNS. This CDR3 is built from 14 residues. CDR3 residues: CASSGLAAGSEQFF. CDR3 coding DNA: TGTGCCAGCAGTGGACTAGCGGCTGGGAGTGAGCAGTTCTTC.

Comments on this clone: Other DNA variants within this sample encode the same CDR3. V and J are TRBV29-1 and TRBJ1-5, with 12 nucleotides matching TRBD1. J gave up 2 bases and V 6 bases, and 5 bases lay outside the gene matches. The CDR3 contains 15 residues. CDR1 is SQVTM and CDR2 is ANQGSEA in the germline V gene. In DNA form, the CDR3 reads TGCAGCGTGGGGACAGGGGGCGAAGGCAATCAGCCCCAGCATTTT. Amino acids: CSVGTGGEGNQPQHF.

V and J are TRBV4-1 and TRBJ2-1; 7 bases match TRBD1. Unmatched junction bases numbered 2, after V lost 2 bases and J lost 7 bases. CDR1 and CDR2 from the germline V gene are MGHRA and YSYEKL. The CDR3 contains 13 residues. The CDR3 here is CASSQTTGNEQFF. The CDR3 DNA reads TGCGCCAGCAGCCAAACGACAGGGAATGAGCAGTTCTTC.

Here the CDR3 DNA reads TGTGCCAGCTCACCACCGACCGGACAGGTAGGCGAGCAGTACTTC. It yields the protein CASSPPTGQVGEQYF. The genes are TRBV18 and TRBJ2-7; 7 bases align to TRBD1. This CDR3 comprises 15 residues. CDR1 and CDR2 (germline): KGHSH, LQKENI. V lost 0 bases and J lost 6; bases outside the gene matches: 8.

CDR3 residues: CASSTPGAGGYNEQFF. The CDR3 region has the DNA TGTGCCAGTAGTACCCCAGGAGCGGGAGGGTACAATGAGCAGTTCTTC. This sequence joins TRBV19 and TRBJ2-1; 10 bases are shared with TRBD2. This CDR3 contains 16 residues. J gave up 4 bases and V 4 bases, and 7 bases lay outside the gene matches. Germline V gene data show CDR1 as LNHDA and CDR2 as SQIVND (reference sequence).

This chain joins TRBV5-6 and TRBJ1-4; 8 nucleotides match TRBD1. The V segment lost 4 bases and the J segment 8 bases; nucleotides outside the gene matches: 7. The germline gives CDR1 SGHDT, CDR2 YYEEEE. The CDR3 has 14 residues. This CDR3 is CASSLTGVGEKLFF. The CDR3 nucleotides are TGTGCCAGCAGCCTGACAGGGGTGGGGGAAAAACTGTTTTTT.

The CDR3 loop is CSASRLAGEGSYEQYF. The CDR3 DNA sequence: TGCAGTGCTAGTCGACTAGCGGGAGAGGGCTCCTACGAGCAGTACTTC. V is TRBV20-1 and J is TRBJ2-7; the match to TRBD2 covers 12 bases. The CDR3 consists of 16 residues. Germline assignment: CDR1 DFQATT and CDR2 SNEGSKA (reference sequence). V dropped 3 bases and J dropped 0; count of bases not matched to a gene: 6.

This chain uses TRBV30 with TRBJ1-5; 12 bases are shared with TRBD1. The V gene's germline CDR1 is GTSNPN and CDR2 SVGIG (reference sequence). This CDR3 region has 18 residues. The junction had 8 bases not matched to a gene; V was cut back by 2 bases and J by 0 bases. The CDR3 nucleotides are TGTGCCTGGAGTAAGGCGGGACAGGGGGCCCTTAGCAATCAGCCCCAGCATTTT. This encodes CAWSKAGQGALSNQPQHF.

The rearrangement links TRBV27 to TRBJ2-3; TRBD1 agrees at 9 bases. The CDR3 is 15 residues long. V dropped 7 bases and J dropped 5; count of bases not matched to a gene: 10. From germline, CDR1 is MNHEY and CDR2 SMNVEV (reference sequence). The CDR3 DNA is TGTGCCAGCACAGGACAGGGGTTCCCCCAAGATACGCAGTATTTT. Encoded protein: CASTGQGFPQDTQYF.

The chain combines TRBV7-8 with TRBJ2-7; maybe TRBD1 (6 bases). With 8 bases removed from V and 1 base from J, the gap between germline ends came to 15 bases. The V gene's germline CDR1 is SGHVS and CDR2 FQNEAQ. CDR3 size: 14 residues. CDR3 loop: CASARVGQSYEQYF. The CDR3 nucleotides are TGTGCCAGCGCAAGAGTCGGACAGTCCTACGAGCAGTACTTC.

J is TRBJ2-7 and V is TRBV24-1, with TRBD1 identical over 9 bases. Germline V CDR1 and CDR2: KGHDR, SFDVKD. This CDR3 spans 14 amino acids. V was pared by 10 bases and J by 5 bases, with 11 bases of the junction left unmatched. In DNA form, the CDR3 reads TGTGCCACAGAAGAACAGGGGGCGCCAGACGAGCAGTACTTC. Protein: CATEEQGAPDEQYF.

The chain joins TRBV3-1 (or the pseudogene TRBV3-2) to TRBJ2-3; D unclear. The CDR3 is made up of 15 amino acids. Deletions cut 1 base from V and 5 bases from J, with 13 bases between. Per germline, CDR1 LGHDT and CDR2 YNNKEL (reference sequence). Here the CDR3 DNA reads TGTGCCAGCAGCCAAGTCGGCCCGGGTGGAGATACGCAGTATTTT. Its protein product is CASSQVGPGGDTQYF.